These 10 T cell receptor beta chains originate from one sample sequenced in a study of CD8+CD57+ T cells in acquired aplastic anemia. Patients picked for sequencing had shown CD8+CD57+ cell expansion detected by flow cytometry. TCR beta VDJ and CDR3 profiles were obtained from a genomic DNA template. TCRdb fed the reads into MiXCR, producing one record per CDR3 protein. The table shows roughly 200,000 distinct CDR3 sequences, with around 63% occurring only once. Material: sorted CD4+, CD8+, or CD8+CD57+ T cells (not recorded which) from PBMCs. These receptors were taken from a human donor with aplastic anemia.

V is TRBV11-2 and J is TRBJ2-7; TRBD1 matches 9 bases. V trimming: 4 bases; J trimming: 3 bases; junction bases outside the gene matches: 7. This CDR3 is built from 15 residues. The germline gives CDR1 SGHAT, CDR2 FQNNGV. The CDR3 DNA reads TGTGCCAGCAGCTCCACAGGGGGCGGCGGCTACGAGCAGTACTTC. Protein sequence: CASSSTGGGGYEQYF.

Comments on this clonotype: The junction departs from the called germline gene at one end, perhaps through a read error. This chain uses TRBV7-2 with TRBJ2-5; 9 bases agree with TRBD2. This CDR3 is 14 amino acids long. Per germline, CDR1 SGHTA and CDR2 FQGNSA. In DNA, the CDR3 is TGTGCCAGCAGCCTAGCGGGATTGGGCGGGTCCCAGTACTTC. Amino acids: CASSLAGLGGSQYF.

Comment on this clonotype: A read error may produce the germline difference seen at one junction end. The rearrangement links TRBV12-5 to TRBJ1-4; 7 bases agree with TRBD1. Per germline, CDR1 LGHNT and CDR2 FRNRAP. This CDR3 has 18 amino acids. CDR3 amino acids: CTSGLGTPRQGESEKLFF. As DNA, the CDR3 is TGTACTAGTGGTTTGGGTACCCCTCGACAGGGCGAGAGCGAAAAACTGTTTTTT.

The chain employs TRBV9 and TRBJ1-1, with D maybe TRBD1 (6 bases). V was shortened by 0 bases and J by 5 bases, with 11 bases between the two germline ends. There are 14 residues in the CDR3. CDR1 SGDLS and CDR2 YYNGEE come from the germline V gene. CDR3 loop: CASSVGGGGTEAFF. CDR3 sequence (DNA): TGTGCCAGCAGCGTAGGGGGGGGCGGAACTGAAGCTTTCTTT.

This chain connects TRBV3-1 to TRBJ1-2; D is possibly TRBD1 (6 bases). The CDR3 is made up of 13 amino acids. Per the germline V gene, CDR1 is LGHDT and CDR2 is YNNKEL (reference sequence). V was shortened by 7 bases and J by 5 bases, with 14 bases between the two germline ends. CDR3 sequence reads: CASTSGQRYGYTF. The CDR3 DNA sequence: TGTGCCAGCACATCAGGACAGAGGTATGGCTACACCTTC.

This clonotype was picked up a small number of times. The chain is built from TRBV7-8 and TRBJ2-2; a possible D gene is TRBD1 (6 bases). CDR1 is SGHVS and CDR2 is FQNEAQ in the germline V gene. Trimming stripped 8 bases from V and 0 bases from J, with 13 bases between. The CDR3 consists of 15 residues. The CDR3 spells CASLSWTANTGELFF. The CDR3 DNA is TGTGCCAGCCTCAGCTGGACAGCGAACACCGGGGAGCTGTTTTTT.

This chain uses TRBV7-9 with TRBJ1-1; possible D gene TRBD1, 6 bases. The CDR3 spans 13 residues. Germline V lookup: CDR1 SEHNR, CDR2 FQNEAQ (reference sequence). V lost 5 bases and J lost 5, with 12 bases in between. CDR3 nucleotide sequence: TGTGCCAGCAGCATGTACAGGGAAACTGAAGCTTTCTTT. Translation: CASSMYRETEAFF.

This clonotype was found many times. The J gene is TRBJ2-7, the V gene TRBV12-3 or TRBV12-4; 7 bases are a match to TRBD1. With 4 bases clipped from V and 3 bases from J, the junction kept 3 bases outside the gene matches. CDR3 length: 13 amino acids. The DNA of the CDR3 is TGTGCCAGCAGTTCGAGGGACAGCTACGAGCAGTACTTC. It is translated as CASSSRDSYEQYF.

This clonotype was counted many times. The chain employs TRBV9 and TRBJ1-4; D is perhaps TRBD1 (5 bases). Germline loops: CDR1 SGDLS, CDR2 YYNGEE. The CDR3 totals 17 residues. The V end was cut by 3 bases, the J end by 6 bases, with 21 bases between. CDR3 in amino acids: CASSASPTEGSDEKLFF. CDR3 coding DNA: TGTGCCAGCAGCGCCAGCCCTACGGAGGGGTCGGATGAAAAACTGTTTTTT.

V and J are TRBV2 and TRBJ2-7; 8 bases align to TRBD1. CDR1 is SNHLY and CDR2 is FYNNEI in the germline V gene. Trimming at V came to 7 bases and at J to 2 bases, leaving 4 bases not matched to a gene. This CDR3 is built from 13 residues. The CDR3 here is CASTWTGTYEQYF. For the CDR3, the DNA is TGTGCCAGCACTTGGACAGGGACCTACGAGCAGTACTTC. Supplemented by reference TRBV2 and TRBJ2-7, the full variable domain reads EPEVTQTPSHQVTQMGQEVILRCVPISNHLYFYWYRQILGQKVEFLVSFYNNEISEKSEIFDDQFSVERPDGSNFTLKIRSTKLEDSAMYFCASTWTGTYEQYFGPGTRLTVT.